This passage covers 3 T cell receptor beta chains from one sample sequenced in a study of cytomegalovirus exposure and HLA in healthy donors. Both 60 Vbeta primers and 13 Jbeta primers went into the PCR. Profiled with immunoSEQ multiplex PCR; TCRdb holds only in-frame clones, not every one. The sample consists of approximately 130,000 clones, approximately 80% of them appearing once. The sequenced material came from PBMCs. The receptors were gathered from a man in his fifties or sixties in good health and CMV-seronegative.

This chain links TRBV28 with TRBJ1-4; TRBD1 matches 12 bases. The CDR3 spans 15 residues. The germline V gene has CDR1 MDHEN and CDR2 SYDVKM. V lost 4 bases, J lost 10 bases, and 7 bases stayed unmatched. CDR3 region: CASSSAGTGGGKLFF. CDR3 nucleotides: TGTGCCAGCAGTTCCGCCGGGACAGGGGGCGGAAAACTGTTTTTT.

The CDR3 sequence is CASSLQGGYTDTQYF. As DNA, the CDR3 is TGCGCCAGCAGCTTACAGGGGGGGTACACAGATACGCAGTATTTT. This rearrangement joins TRBV5-1 to TRBJ2-3; weak D call: TRBD1 (8 bases). The CDR3 covers 15 residues. Trimming took off 2 bases at V and 2 bases at J, with 12 bases between the two ends. The germline V gene has CDR1 SGHRS and CDR2 YFSETQ.

In nucleotides, the CDR3 is TGCGCCAGCAGCCACCGGGGACAGCGTCCTGCCGGGGAGCTGTTTTTT. Residues: CASSHRGQRPAGELFF. V is TRBV4-1 and J is TRBJ2-2; 7 nucleotides line up with TRBD1. Per germline, CDR1 MGHRA and CDR2 YSYEKL. With V trimmed by 3 bases and J by 6 bases, 10 bases remained unmatched. The length of the CDR3 is 16 residues.